This paragraph reports one T cell receptor (beta chain). The V and J ends lost 0 bases and 10 bases, in that order; junction bases with no gene match: 9. This CDR3 contains 15 residues. Germline CDR1 LNHDA, CDR2 SQIVND (reference sequence). This entry comes from a study of blood T cell repertoires in COVID-19. Data came from immunoSEQ multiplex PCR; TCRdb stores just in-frame clones and leaves some out. The repertoire includes some 73,000 clones, 75% to 90% of them detected once, and 6.3% sits in the top ten. The sample taken for sequencing was peripheral blood. The TCR comes from a man older than 75 with COVID-19, enrolled during active disease. The chain combines TRBV19 with TRBJ1-2, with 9 bases matching TRBD1. In DNA form, the CDR3 reads TGTGCCAGTAGTATAGATCCGGACAGGGGCCCGCTCTACACCTTC. It translates to CASSIDPDRGPLYTF.